This T cell receptor beta chain came from a study of OX40 agonist ivuxolimab in advanced cancers. Study details: Every patient in dose escalation had hepatocellular carcinoma, melanoma, renal cell or head and neck cancer. Subjects had a mean age of about 65 years, with a range of 23 to 79; just over 80% were male. General study findings and limits: There was clonal expansion of CD4+ and CD8+ blood T cells by week 6 at 0.1 to 3.0 mg/kg.

Sampling of blood occurred at baseline, cycle 4 day 1, and cycle 7 day 1. This clone was detected once. Its antigen is unknown. The J segment lost 4 bases and the V segment lost 5 bases, leaving 10 bases of the junction unmatched. The germline V gene encodes CDR1 SGHRS and CDR2 YFSETQ. The CDR3 spans 16 residues. TCRdb keeps only in-frame clones here, not all; method: immunoSEQ multiplex PCR. The sample lists some 64,000 clones, roughly 84% occurring once. This chain connects TRBV5-1 to TRBJ2-7; TRBD2 matches 12 bases. The TCR originated in an adult with an advanced solid tumor such as melanoma, head and neck, liver or kidney cancer. This material consisted of CD4+ or CD8+ T cells sorted from blood, taken in a trial of the OX40 agonist ivuxolimab. Written as DNA, the CDR3 is TGCGCCAGCAGACCAGGACTAGCGGGAAAATTATACGAGCAGTACTTC. This sequence encodes CASRPGLAGKLYEQYF. Full variable domain (rest looked up from reference TRBV5-1 and TRBJ2-7): KAGVTQTPRYLIKTRGQQVTLSCSPISGHRSVSWYQQTPGQGLQFLFEYFSETQRNKGNFPGRFSGRQFSNSRSEMNVSTLELGDSALYLCASRPGLAGKLYEQYFGPGTRLTVT.